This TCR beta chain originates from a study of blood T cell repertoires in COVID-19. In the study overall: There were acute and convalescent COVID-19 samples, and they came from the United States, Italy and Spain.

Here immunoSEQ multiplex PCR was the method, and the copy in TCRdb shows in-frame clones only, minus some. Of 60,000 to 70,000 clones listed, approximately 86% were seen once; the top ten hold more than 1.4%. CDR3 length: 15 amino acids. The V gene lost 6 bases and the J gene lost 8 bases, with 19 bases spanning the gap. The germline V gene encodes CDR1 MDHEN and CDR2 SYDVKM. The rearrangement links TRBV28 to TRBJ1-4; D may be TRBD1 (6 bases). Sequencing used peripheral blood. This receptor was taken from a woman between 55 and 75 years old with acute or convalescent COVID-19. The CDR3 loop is CASSEKTWDTEKLFF. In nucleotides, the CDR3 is TGTGCCAGCAGCGAAAAAACTTGGGACACCGAAAAACTGTTTTTT.